The TCR beta chain under discussion was sequenced for a study of cytomegalovirus exposure and HLA in healthy donors. V was cut by 4 bases and J by 4 bases, with 12 bases left in between. The CDR3 is 14 amino acids. Germline loops: CDR1 SGHRS, CDR2 YFSETQ. Primers included in the PCR were 60 Vbeta and 13 Jbeta primers. Generated by immunoSEQ multiplex PCR, the TCRdb table keeps only in-frame clones and is missing some. The sample shows about 180,000 clones, around 79% of them seen only once. Sequenced sample: PBMCs. The rearrangement links TRBV5-1 to TRBJ1-3; weak D call: TRBD1 (6 bases). The receptor comes from a female donor in good health and CMV-seronegative. As DNA, the CDR3 is TGCGCCAGCAGCCCACAGGGCGCAGGAAACACCATATATTTT. Amino acids: CASSPQGAGNTIYF.